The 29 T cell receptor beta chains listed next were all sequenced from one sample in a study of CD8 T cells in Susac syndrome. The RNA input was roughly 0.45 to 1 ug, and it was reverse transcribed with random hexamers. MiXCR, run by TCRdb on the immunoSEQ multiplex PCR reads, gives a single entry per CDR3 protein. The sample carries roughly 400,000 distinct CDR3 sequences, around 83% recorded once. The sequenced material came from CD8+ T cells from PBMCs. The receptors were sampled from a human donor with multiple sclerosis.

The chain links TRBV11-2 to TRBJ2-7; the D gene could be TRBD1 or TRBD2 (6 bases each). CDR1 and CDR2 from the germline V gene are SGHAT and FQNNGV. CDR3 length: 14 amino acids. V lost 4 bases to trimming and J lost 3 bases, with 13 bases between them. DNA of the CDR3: TGTGCCAGCAGCTACGATGGAGGGGGCTACGAGCAGTACTTC. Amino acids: CASSYDGGGYEQYF. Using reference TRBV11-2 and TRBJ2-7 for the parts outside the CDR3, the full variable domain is EAGVAQSPRYKIIEKRQSVAFWCNPISGHATLYWYQQILGQGPKLLIQFQNNGVVDDSQLPKDRFSAERLKGVDSTLKIQPAKLEDSAVYLCASSYDGGGYEQYFGPGTRLTVT.

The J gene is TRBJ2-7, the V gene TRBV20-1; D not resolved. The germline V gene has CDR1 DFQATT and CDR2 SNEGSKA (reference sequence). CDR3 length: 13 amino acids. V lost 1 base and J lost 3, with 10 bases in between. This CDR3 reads CSARGGRSYEQYF. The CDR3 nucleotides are TGCAGTGCTAGAGGGGGTCGGAGCTACGAGCAGTACTTC.

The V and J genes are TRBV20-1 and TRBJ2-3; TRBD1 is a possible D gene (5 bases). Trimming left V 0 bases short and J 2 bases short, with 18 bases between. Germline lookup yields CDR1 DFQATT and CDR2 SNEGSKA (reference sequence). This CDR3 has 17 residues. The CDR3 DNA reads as TGCAGTGCTAGAGATGTTAGGGGTCTGAAACTCACAGATACGCAGTATTTT. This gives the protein CSARDVRGLKLTDTQYF.

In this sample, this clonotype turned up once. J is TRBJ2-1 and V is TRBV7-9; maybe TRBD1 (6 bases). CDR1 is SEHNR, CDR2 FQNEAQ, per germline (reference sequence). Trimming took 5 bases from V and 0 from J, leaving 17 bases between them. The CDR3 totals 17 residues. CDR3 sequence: CASSPPTGEVSYNEQFF. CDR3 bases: TGTGCCAGCAGCCCGCCGACAGGTGAAGTCTCCTACAATGAGCAGTTCTTC.

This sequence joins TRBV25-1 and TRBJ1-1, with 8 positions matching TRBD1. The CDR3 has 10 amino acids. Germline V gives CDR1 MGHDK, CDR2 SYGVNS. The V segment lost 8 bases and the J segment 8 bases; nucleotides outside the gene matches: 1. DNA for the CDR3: TGTGCCAGCGGGGACAGGGAAGCTTTCTTT. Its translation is CASGDREAFF.

The DNA of the CDR3 is TGCGCCAGCAGCCTCAGGGAGGTCACTGAAGCTTTCTTT. This sequence encodes CASSLREVTEAFF. V and J are TRBV4-1 and TRBJ1-1, with D possibly TRBD1 on 5 matching bases. Germline V lookup: CDR1 MGHRA, CDR2 YSYEKL. CDR3 length: 13 residues. V lost 4 bases to trimming and J lost 4 bases, with 10 bases between them.

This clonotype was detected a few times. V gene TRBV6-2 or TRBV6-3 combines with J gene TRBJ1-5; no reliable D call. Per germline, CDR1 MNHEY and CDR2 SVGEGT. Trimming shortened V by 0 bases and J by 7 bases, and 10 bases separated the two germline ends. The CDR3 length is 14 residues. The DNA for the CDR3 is TGTGCCAGCAGTTACTCGGGGATGTGGCAGCCCCAGCATTTT. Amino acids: CASSYSGMWQPQHF.

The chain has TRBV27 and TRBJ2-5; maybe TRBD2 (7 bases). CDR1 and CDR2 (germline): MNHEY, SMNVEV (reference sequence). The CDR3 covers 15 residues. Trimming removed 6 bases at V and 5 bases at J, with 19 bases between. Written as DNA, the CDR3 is TGTGCCAGCAGACGGCTAGCGGAGGGGGGGGAGACCCAGTACTTC. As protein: CASRRLAEGGETQYF.

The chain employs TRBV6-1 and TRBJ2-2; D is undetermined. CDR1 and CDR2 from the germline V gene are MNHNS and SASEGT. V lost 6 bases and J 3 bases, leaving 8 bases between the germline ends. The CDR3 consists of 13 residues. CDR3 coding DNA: TGTGCCAGCAGCCTTAGGGACACCGGGGAGCTGTTTTTT. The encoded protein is CASSLRDTGELFF.

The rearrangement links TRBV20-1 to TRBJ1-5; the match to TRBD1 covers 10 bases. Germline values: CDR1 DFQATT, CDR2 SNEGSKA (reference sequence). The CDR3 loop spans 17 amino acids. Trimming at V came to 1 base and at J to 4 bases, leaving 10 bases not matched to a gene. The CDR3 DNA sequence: TGCAGTGCTAGAGCGGGACAGGGGACGTGGGGGAATCAGCCCCAGCATTTT. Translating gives CSARAGQGTWGNQPQHF.

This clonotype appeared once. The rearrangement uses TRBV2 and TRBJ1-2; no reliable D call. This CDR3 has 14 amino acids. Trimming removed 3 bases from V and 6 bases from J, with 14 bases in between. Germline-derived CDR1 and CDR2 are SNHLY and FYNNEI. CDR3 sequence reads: CASSENSVRDGYTF. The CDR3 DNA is TGTGCCAGCAGTGAGAATTCGGTTCGCGATGGCTACACCTTC.

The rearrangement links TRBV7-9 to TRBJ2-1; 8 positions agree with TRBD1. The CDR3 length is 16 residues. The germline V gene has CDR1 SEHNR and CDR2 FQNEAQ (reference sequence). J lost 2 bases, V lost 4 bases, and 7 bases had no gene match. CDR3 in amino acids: CASSYTGQATYNEQFF. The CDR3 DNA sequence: TGTGCCAGCAGCTATACGGGACAGGCGACCTACAATGAGCAGTTCTTC.

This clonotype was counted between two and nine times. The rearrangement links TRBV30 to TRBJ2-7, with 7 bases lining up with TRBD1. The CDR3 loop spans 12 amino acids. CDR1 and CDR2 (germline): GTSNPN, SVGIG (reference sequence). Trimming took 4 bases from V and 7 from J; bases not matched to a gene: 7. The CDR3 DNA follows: TGTGCCTGGAAGGGGGCAGACTTGGAGCAGTACTTC. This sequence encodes CAWKGADLEQYF.

The DNA for the CDR3 is TGTGCCAGCAGCCCTGCCGGGACTAGCGGGGAGTGGAGCACAGATACGCAGTATTTT. Its protein is CASSPAGTSGEWSTDTQYF. The chain is built from TRBV5-8 and TRBJ2-3; 13 nucleotides match TRBD2. Per the germline V gene, CDR1 is SGHTS and CDR2 is YDEGEE. The trim removed 4 bases at V and 0 bases at J, leaving 11 bases unmatched. CDR3 length equals 19 residues.

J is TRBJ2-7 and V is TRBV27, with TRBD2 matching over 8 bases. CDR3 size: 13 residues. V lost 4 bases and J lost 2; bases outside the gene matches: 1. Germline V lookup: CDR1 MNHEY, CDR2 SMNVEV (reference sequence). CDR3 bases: TGTGCCAGCAGTTACGGGAGGGCCTACGAGCAGTACTTC. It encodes CASSYGRAYEQYF.

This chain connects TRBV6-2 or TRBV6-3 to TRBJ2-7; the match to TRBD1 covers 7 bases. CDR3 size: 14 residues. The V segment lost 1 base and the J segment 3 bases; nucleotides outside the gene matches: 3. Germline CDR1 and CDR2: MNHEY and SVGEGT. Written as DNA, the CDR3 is TGTGCCAGCAGTTACTTGGGGGACAGCTACGAGCAGTACTTC. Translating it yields CASSYLGDSYEQYF.

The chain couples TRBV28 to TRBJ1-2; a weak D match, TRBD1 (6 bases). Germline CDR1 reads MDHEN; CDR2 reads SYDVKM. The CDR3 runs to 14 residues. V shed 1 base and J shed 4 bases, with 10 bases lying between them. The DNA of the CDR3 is TGTGCCAGCAGTTTATTGGGGGCCCTCTATGGCTACACCTTC. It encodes CASSLLGALYGYTF.

The DNA for the CDR3 is TGTGCCACCAGCGGCCCGGGACAGGGGGCCTACGAGCAGTACTTC. Translation gives CATSGPGQGAYEQYF. The chain employs TRBV15 and TRBJ2-7; 11 positions agree with TRBD1. After removal of 5 bases from V and 2 bases from J, the junction contained 5 bases not matched to a gene. Germline CDR1 reads LNHNV; CDR2 reads YYDKDF (reference sequence). The CDR3 is 15 amino acids.

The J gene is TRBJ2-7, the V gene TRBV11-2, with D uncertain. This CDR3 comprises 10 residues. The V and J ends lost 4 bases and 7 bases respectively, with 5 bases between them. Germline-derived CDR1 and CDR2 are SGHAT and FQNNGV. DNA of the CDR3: TGTGCCAGCAGCTCGTGGGAGCAGTACTTC. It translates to CASSSWEQYF. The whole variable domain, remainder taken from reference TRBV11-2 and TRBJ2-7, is EAGVAQSPRYKIIEKRQSVAFWCNPISGHATLYWYQQILGQGPKLLIQFQNNGVVDDSQLPKDRFSAERLKGVDSTLKIQPAKLEDSAVYLCASSSWEQYFGPGTRLTVT.

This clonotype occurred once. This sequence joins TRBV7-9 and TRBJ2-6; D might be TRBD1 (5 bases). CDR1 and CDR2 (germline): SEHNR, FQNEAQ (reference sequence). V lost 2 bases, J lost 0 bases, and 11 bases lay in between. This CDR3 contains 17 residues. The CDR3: CASSLSWGGSGANVLTF. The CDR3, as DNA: TGTGCCAGCAGCTTATCGTGGGGCGGCTCTGGGGCCAACGTCCTGACTTTC.

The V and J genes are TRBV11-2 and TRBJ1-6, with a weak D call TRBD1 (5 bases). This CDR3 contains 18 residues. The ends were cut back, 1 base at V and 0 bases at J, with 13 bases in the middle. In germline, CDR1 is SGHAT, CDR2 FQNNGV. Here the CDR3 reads CASSLAAPGGSYNSPLHF. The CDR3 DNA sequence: TGTGCCAGCAGCTTAGCGGCACCCGGGGGCTCCTATAATTCACCCCTCCACTTT. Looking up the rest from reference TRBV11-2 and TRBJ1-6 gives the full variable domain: EAGVAQSPRYKIIEKRQSVAFWCNPISGHATLYWYQQILGQGPKLLIQFQNNGVVDDSQLPKDRFSAERLKGVDSTLKIQPAKLEDSAVYLCASSLAAPGGSYNSPLHFGNGTRLTVT.

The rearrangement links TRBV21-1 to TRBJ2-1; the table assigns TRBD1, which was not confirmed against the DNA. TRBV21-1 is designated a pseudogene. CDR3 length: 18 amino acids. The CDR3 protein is CASSKVLPDRDFFNEQFF. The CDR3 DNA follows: TGTGCCAGCAGCAAAGTCCTGCCCGACAGGGATTTCTTCAATGAGCAGTTCTTC.

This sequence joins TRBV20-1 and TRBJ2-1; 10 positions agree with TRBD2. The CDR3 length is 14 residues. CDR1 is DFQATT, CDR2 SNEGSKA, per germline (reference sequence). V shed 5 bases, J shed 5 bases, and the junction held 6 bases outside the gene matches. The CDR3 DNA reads TGCAGTGCTGATCTAGCGGGGGTGGACAATGAGCAGTTCTTC. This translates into CSADLAGVDNEQFF.

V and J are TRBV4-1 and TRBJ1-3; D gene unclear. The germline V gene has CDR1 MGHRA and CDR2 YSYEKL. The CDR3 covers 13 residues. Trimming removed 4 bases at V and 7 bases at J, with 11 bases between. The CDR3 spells CASSLGNENTIYF. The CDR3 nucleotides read TGCGCCAGCAGCCTCGGGAATGAGAACACCATATATTTT.

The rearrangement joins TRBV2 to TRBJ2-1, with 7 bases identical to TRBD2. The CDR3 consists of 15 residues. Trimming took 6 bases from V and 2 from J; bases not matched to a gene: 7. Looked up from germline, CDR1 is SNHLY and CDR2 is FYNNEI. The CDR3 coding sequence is TGTGCCAGCAGGAACACGGGACTAACCTACAATGAGCAGTTCTTC. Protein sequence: CASRNTGLTYNEQFF.

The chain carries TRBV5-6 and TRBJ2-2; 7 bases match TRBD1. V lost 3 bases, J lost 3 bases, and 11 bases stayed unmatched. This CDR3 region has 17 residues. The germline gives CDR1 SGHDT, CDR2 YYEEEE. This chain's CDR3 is CASSSILSDRDTGELFF. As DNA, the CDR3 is TGTGCCAGCAGCTCTATTTTATCAGACAGGGACACCGGGGAGCTGTTTTTT.

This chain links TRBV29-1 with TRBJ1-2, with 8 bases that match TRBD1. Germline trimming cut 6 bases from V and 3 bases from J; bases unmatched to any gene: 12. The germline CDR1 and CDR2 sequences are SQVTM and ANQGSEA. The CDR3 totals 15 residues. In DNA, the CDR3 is TGCAGCGTGATCCCTGGACAGGGAAAGGACTATGGCTACACCTTC. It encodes CSVIPGQGKDYGYTF.

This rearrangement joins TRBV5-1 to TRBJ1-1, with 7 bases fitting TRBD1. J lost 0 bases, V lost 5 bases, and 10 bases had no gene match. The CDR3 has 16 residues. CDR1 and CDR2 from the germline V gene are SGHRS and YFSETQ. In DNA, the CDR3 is TGCGCCAGCAGGGGCACAGGGGTTCTTATGAACACTGAAGCTTTCTTT. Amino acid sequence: CASRGTGVLMNTEAFF.

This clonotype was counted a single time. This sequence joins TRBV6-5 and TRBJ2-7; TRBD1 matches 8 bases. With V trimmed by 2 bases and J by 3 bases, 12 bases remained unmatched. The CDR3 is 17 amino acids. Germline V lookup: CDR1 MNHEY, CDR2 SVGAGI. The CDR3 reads CASSYTASDRVFYEQYF. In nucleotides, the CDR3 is TGTGCCAGCAGTTACACCGCCTCGGACAGGGTCTTCTACGAGCAGTACTTC.